This T cell receptor (beta chain) emerged from a study of blood T cell repertoires in COVID-19. Background on the study: The samples span acute and convalescent COVID-19 from the United States, Italy and Spain. T cells, B-cell-depleted T cells, or PBMCs supplied cDNA or gDNA.

Looked up from germline, CDR1 is MGHDK and CDR2 is SYGVNS. V lost 3 bases and J 0 bases, leaving 18 bases between the germline ends. The CDR3 totals 18 residues. The table lists this clone with a few counts. Original processing methods: The authors estimated nucleated cell counts from reference gene primer amplification. Sequencing was performed with immunoSEQ multiplex PCR; in TCRdb, only in-frame clones are kept and a portion is missing. V, J and clone size are those of that table, while D and trimming were read from the DNA. The data contain 100,000 to 150,000 clones, roughly two thirds of them seen just once; the ten biggest clones take up approximately 2%.

The rearrangement links TRBV25-1 to TRBJ2-4, with D maybe TRBD2 (6 bases). Sequenced input: peripheral blood. This clonotype was obtained from a woman in her 70s with acute or convalescent COVID-19. The CDR3 reads CASSDDRRGIGAKNIQYF. The CDR3 DNA sequence: TGTGCCAGCAGTGATGACAGACGCGGGATTGGAGCCAAAAACATTCAGTACTTC. The full variable domain, completed using reference TRBV25-1 and TRBJ2-4, is EADIYQTPRYLVIGTGKKITLECSQTMGHDKMYWYQQDPGMELHLIHYSYGVNSTEKGDLSSESTVSRIRTEHFPLTLESARPSHTSQYLCASSDDRRGIGAKNIQYFGAGTRLSVL.